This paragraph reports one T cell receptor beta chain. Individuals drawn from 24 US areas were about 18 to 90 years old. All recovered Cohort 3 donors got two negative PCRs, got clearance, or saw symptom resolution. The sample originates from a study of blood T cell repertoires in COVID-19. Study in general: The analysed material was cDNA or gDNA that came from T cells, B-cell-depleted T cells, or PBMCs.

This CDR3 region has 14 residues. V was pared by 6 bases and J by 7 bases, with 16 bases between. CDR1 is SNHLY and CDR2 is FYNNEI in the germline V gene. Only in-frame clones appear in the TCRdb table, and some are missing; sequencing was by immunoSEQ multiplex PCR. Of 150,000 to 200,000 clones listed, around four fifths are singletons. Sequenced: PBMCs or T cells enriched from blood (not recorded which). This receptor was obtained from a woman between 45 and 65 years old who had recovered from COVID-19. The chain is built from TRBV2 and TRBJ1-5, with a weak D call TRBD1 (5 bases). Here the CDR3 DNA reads TGTGCCAGCAGACCTCGACAGACGCAGCAGCCCCAGCATTTT. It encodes CASRPRQTQQPQHF. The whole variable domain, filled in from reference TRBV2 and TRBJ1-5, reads EPEVTQTPSHQVTQMGQEVILRCVPISNHLYFYWYRQILGQKVEFLVSFYNNEISEKSEIFDDQFSVERPDGSNFTLKIRSTKLEDSAMYFCASRPRQTQQPQHFGDGTRLSIL.